This passage covers 12 T cell receptor beta chains from one sample sequenced in a study of T cells in Graves' hyperthyroidism and ophthalmopathy (dated by TCRdb to between 2018 and 2021). Receptors were amplified or captured by multiplex PCR. Sequencing took place on an Illumina HiSeq 2000. TCR beta CDR3 regions were amplified from RNA transcripts. The TCR CDR3 was subjected to a first round of RT-PCR using the HTBI primer set and the Qiagen OneStep RT-PCR kit. The raw public data were reprocessed by TCRdb itself: fastp quality trimming at Q25, MiXCR clonotype calling, in-frame beta chains only. CDR3 protein sequences are deduplicated, and each keeps its most common genes and DNA. Counted in this sample were a few hundred thousand distinct CDR3 sequences; 17% of them appeared once. The ten largest clones capture roughly 18% of the sample. Sample: blood. All receptors come from a woman aged 18 to 35 with Graves' ophthalmopathy.

This clonotype showed up just a few times. This chain joins TRBV9 and TRBJ2-3, with a possible D match to TRBD1 (5 bases). The J call is uncertain, as TRBJ1-5 better fits the DNA end. CDR3 size: 16 residues. Germline assignment: CDR1 SGDLS and CDR2 YYNGEE. The CDR3 loop is CASSVDGGAGTDTQHF. As DNA, the CDR3 is TGTGCCAGCAGCGTAGATGGAGGGGCGGGCACAGATACGCAGCATTTT.

This clonotype showed up just a few times. This chain connects TRBV5-6 to TRBJ1-2; D gene unclear. The CDR3 has 12 residues. V lost 1 base and J lost 7, with 8 bases in between. Germline V gene lookup returns CDR1 SGHDT and CDR2 YYEEEE. The CDR3 spells CASSLPAGGYTF. The DNA of the CDR3 is TGTGCCAGCAGCTTGCCGGCGGGTGGCTACACCTTC.

This clonotype appeared many times. This chain connects TRBV28 to TRBJ2-7; D is tentatively TRBD1 or TRBD2 (6 bases each). This CDR3 is 15 amino acids long. Germline CDR1 and CDR2: MDHEN and SYDVKM. V dropped 5 bases and J dropped 4 bases, with 18 bases sitting between them. CDR3 sequence: CASSLQGRNDYEQYF. CDR3 DNA sequence: TGTGCCAGCAGTCTCCAGGGGAGGAATGATTACGAGCAGTACTTC.

Turning to this clonotype: A much larger clone lies one base from this, so it may be a read error. The chain combines TRBV5-6 with TRBJ2-7; D not certain. The CDR3 runs 13 residues. Germline CDR1 and CDR2: SGHDT and YYEEEE. Between the trimmed V and J ends, which lost 2 bases and 3 bases, there was a span of 9 bases. The CDR3 region is CASSLWNSYEQYF. Here the CDR3 DNA reads TGTGCCAGCAGCTTATGGAACAGCTACGAGCAGTACTTC.

The V gene is TRBV29-1, the J gene TRBJ2-7, with D tentatively TRBD2 (6 bases). The germline V and J ends were trimmed by 2 bases and 6 bases, with 8 bases remaining between them. The CDR3 is 11 residues long. CDR1 SQVTM and CDR2 ANQGSEA come from the germline V gene. CDR3 sequence: CSVEWGGEQYF. CDR3 bases: TGCAGCGTTGAATGGGGAGGCGAGCAGTACTTC.

This clonotype appeared many times. The gene calls are TRBV6-1 and TRBJ2-2; 7 bases agree with TRBD1. Germline loops: CDR1 MNHNS, CDR2 SASEGT. The V segment lost 3 bases and the J segment 0 bases; nucleotides outside the gene matches: 1. CDR3 length equals 15 residues. CDR3 in DNA: TGTGCCAGCAGTGATGGGACAGCGAACACCGGGGAGCTGTTTTTT. This gives the protein CASSDGTANTGELFF.

In its sample, this clonotype was seen many times. The chain employs TRBV28 and TRBJ2-5, with TRBD2 matching 15 bases. Germline V gives CDR1 MDHEN, CDR2 SYDVKM. J gave up 4 bases and V 5 bases, and 11 bases lay outside the gene matches. CDR3 length: 18 residues. CDR3 amino acids: CASSLGTSGGSVLETQYF. The CDR3 DNA is TGTGCCAGCAGTCTCGGGACTAGCGGGGGGTCCGTCTTAGAGACCCAGTACTTC.

This clonotype was counted many times. This chain joins TRBV6-2 or TRBV6-3 and TRBJ1-5; 9 nucleotides agree with TRBD1. This CDR3 contains 16 residues. Looked up from germline, CDR1 is MNHEY and CDR2 is SVGEGT. V dropped 2 bases and J dropped 3; count of bases not matched to a gene: 5. Written as DNA, the CDR3 is TGTGCCAGCAGTTACCCACAGGGGGCCGTCAATCAGCCCCAGCATTTT. Amino acids: CASSYPQGAVNQPQHF.

This rearrangement joins TRBV29-1 to TRBJ2-1, with D unclear. This CDR3 is 13 amino acids long. Germline V gives CDR1 SQVTM, CDR2 ANQGSEA. The CDR3 here is CTSSRSSYNEQFF. The CDR3 DNA sequence: TGCACCTCCAGCAGGAGCTCCTACAATGAGCAGTTCTTC.

This clonotype was counted ten times or more. V and J are TRBV20-1 and TRBJ2-5; unclear D gene. This CDR3 has 12 residues. V was cut by 7 bases and J by 2 bases, with 11 bases left in between. Per the germline V gene, CDR1 is DFQATT and CDR2 is SNEGSKA (reference sequence). Written as DNA, the CDR3 is TGCAGTGTAGGGTGGTGGCAAGAGACCCAGTACTTC. As protein: CSVGWWQETQYF.

This clonotype was observed at least ten times. The chain joins TRBV2 to TRBJ2-3; 8 bases align to TRBD1. The CDR3 consists of 15 residues. V lost 4 bases, J lost 3 bases, and 6 bases stayed unmatched. Germline CDR1 SNHLY, CDR2 FYNNEI. The CDR3 region is CASSGTGFETDTQYF. Written as DNA, the CDR3 is TGTGCCAGCAGTGGGACAGGGTTCGAAACAGATACGCAGTATTTT.

A remark on this clonotype: This sequence may be a read error, since a much larger clone differs from it by one base. The rearrangement joins TRBV27 to TRBJ2-4; 9 nucleotides agree with TRBD2. The CDR3 totals 16 residues. The germline V gene encodes CDR1 MNHEY and CDR2 SMNVEV (reference sequence). CDR3 nucleotide sequence: TGTGCCAGCAGTCAAAGACTAGCGGAAGCCAAAAACATTCAGCACTTC. Translating it yields CASSQRLAEAKNIQHF.